The entry below describes one TCR beta chain. The antigen is unknown. Germline V gene lookup returns CDR1 SNHLY and CDR2 FYNNEI. The CDR3 runs to 16 residues. Trimming removed 2 bases from V and 8 bases from J; junction bases left unmatched: 12. This sample is drawn from a study of cytomegalovirus exposure and HLA in healthy donors. Study-level background: Falling in the Caucasian-associated ancestry cluster were 81% of 350 to 400 genotyped donors.

The PCR employed 60 Vbeta primers together with 13 Jbeta primers. Original methodology: Counted up in a later analysis, unique TCR beta chains came to some 72 million, with around 11 million shared. The assay was immunoSEQ multiplex PCR, and TCRdb's table has in-frame clones only and misses some. The V and J calls and clone size come from that table; D and trimming were worked out from the DNA. The sample includes around 99,000 clones, 73% of them seen just once. Overall study findings and caveats: Several V segments, TRBV6-2 and TRBV6-3 among them, could not be told apart and were dropped. CMV serostatus alone was available as immune exposure information.

The TCR was taken from a man aged 35 to 55 in good health and CMV-seronegative. The sequenced sample was PBMCs. This sequence joins TRBV2 and TRBJ2-1; the match to TRBD2 covers 7 bases. CDR3 loop: CASSELASGWGDEQFF. The CDR3 DNA follows: TGTGCCAGCAGTGAATTGGCTAGCGGTTGGGGGGATGAGCAGTTCTTC.